Reported below is one T cell receptor (beta chain). Antigen unknown. Trimming took 9 bases from V and 8 from J, leaving 20 bases between them. Germline-derived CDR1 and CDR2 are LNHDA and SQIVND (reference sequence). The CDR3 loop spans 14 amino acids. Whole blood was used without fractionation, so all unsorted peripheral T cells were included. These data originate in a study of HIV-infected patients and healthy controls. Study context: Early therapy brought no consistent CD8 count shift, though the CD4:CD8 ratio rose a little. Study-level points and caveats: A major limitation was that merely sixteen HIV-infected individuals were processed. Donor HLA types were not determined in the study.

Alpha and beta constant-region primers primed reverse transcription of about 470 ng RNA. Alpha and beta chain libraries were made separately by chain-specific third strand synthesis with multiplexing indices. One primer pair amplified all rearrangements per chain; each cDNA got molecular barcodes. TCRdb fed the 5' RACE reads into MiXCR, producing one record per CDR3 protein. The data contain approximately 6,000 distinct CDR3 sequences, roughly a tenth of them singletons. Here the sequenced sample was blood, taken before antiretroviral therapy. V gene TRBV19 combines with J gene TRBJ2-1; tentatively, D is TRBD1 (6 bases). The TCR sequence derives from an adult with HIV infection. The CDR3, as DNA: TGTGCCAGCAGTGCCCAGGGGTCCTCGGATGAGCAGTTCTTC. This gives the protein CASSAQGSSDEQFF.